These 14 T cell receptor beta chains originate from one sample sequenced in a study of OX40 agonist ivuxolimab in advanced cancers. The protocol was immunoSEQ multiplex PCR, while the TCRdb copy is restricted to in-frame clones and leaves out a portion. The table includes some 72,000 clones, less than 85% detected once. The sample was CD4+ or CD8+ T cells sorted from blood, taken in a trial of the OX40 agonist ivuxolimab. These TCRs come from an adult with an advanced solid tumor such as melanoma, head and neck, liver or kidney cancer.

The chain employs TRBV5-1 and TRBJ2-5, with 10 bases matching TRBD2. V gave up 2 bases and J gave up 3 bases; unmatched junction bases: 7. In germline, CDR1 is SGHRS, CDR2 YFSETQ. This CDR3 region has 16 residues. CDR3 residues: CASSLISGLAEETQYF. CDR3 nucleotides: TGCGCCAGCAGCTTAATCTCAGGACTAGCGGAAGAGACCCAGTACTTC.

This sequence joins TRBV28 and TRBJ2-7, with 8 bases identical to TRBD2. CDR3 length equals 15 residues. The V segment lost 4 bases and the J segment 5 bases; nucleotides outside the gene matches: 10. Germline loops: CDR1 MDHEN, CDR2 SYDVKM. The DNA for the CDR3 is TGTGCCAGCAGTTCAGCGGGAGAGGTCACTGACGAGCAGTACTTC. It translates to CASSSAGEVTDEQYF.

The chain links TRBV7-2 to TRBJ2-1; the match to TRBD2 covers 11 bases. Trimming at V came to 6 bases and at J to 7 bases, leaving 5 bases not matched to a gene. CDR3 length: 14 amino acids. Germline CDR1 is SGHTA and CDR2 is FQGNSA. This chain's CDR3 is CASRESSGGNEQFF. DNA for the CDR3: TGTGCCAGCAGGGAATCTAGCGGGGGGAATGAGCAGTTCTTC.

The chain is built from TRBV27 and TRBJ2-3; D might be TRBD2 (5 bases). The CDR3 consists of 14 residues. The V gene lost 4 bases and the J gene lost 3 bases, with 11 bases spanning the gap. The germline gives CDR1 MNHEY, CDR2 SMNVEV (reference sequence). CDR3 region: CASSSLAGTDTQYF. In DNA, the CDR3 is TGTGCCAGCAGTTCCCTAGCCGGGACAGATACGCAGTATTTT.

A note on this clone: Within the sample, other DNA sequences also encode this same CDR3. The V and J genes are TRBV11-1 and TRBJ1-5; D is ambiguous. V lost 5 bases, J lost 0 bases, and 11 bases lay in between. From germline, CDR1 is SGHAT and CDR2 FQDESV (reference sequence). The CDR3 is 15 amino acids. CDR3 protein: CASSRTGDSNQPQHF. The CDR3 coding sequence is TGTGCCAGCAGCAGAACCGGGGATAGCAATCAGCCCCAGCATTTT.

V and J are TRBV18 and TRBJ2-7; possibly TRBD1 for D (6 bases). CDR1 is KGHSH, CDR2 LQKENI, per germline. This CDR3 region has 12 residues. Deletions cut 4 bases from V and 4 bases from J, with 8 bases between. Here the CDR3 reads CASSQTGYEQYF. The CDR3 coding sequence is TGTGCCAGCTCACAAACAGGGTACGAGCAGTACTTC.

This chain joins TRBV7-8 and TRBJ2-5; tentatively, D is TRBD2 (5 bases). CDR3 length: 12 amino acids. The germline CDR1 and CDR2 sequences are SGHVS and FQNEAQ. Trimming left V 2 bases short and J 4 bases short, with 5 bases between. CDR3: CASSLLAETQYF. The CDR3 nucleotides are TGTGCCAGCAGCTTACTAGCAGAGACCCAGTACTTC.

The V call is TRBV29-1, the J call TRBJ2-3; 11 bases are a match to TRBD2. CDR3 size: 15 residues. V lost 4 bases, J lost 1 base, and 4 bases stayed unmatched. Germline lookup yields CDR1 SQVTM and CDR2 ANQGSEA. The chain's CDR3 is CSVAILAGGTDTQYF. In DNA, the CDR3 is TGCAGCGTTGCGATACTAGCGGGAGGCACAGATACGCAGTATTTT.

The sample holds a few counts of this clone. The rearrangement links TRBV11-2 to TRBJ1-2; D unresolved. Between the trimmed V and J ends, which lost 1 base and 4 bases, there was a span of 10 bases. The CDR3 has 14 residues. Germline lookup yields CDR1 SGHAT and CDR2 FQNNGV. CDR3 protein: CASSLAGMSYGYTF. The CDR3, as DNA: TGTGCCAGCAGCTTAGCCGGGATGAGCTATGGCTACACCTTC.

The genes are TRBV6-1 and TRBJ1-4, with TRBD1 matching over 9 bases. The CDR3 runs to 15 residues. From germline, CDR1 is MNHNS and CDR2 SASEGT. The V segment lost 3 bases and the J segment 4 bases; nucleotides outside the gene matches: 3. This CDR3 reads CASSDLTGGNEKLFF. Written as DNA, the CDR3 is TGTGCCAGCAGTGACCTGACAGGGGGTAATGAAAAACTGTTTTTT.

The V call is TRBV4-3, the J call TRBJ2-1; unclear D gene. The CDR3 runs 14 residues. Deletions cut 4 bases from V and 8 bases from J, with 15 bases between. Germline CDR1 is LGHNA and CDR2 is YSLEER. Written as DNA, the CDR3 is TGCGCCAGCAGCCGTAACCCCACTTATGATGAGCAGTTCTTC. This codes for CASSRNPTYDEQFF.

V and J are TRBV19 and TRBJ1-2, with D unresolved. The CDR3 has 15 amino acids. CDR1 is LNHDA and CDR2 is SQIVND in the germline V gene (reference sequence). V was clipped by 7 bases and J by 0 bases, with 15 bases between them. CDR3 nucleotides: TGTGCCAGTAATAATCTTGGGGAAGCTAACTATGGCTACACCTTC. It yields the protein CASNNLGEANYGYTF.

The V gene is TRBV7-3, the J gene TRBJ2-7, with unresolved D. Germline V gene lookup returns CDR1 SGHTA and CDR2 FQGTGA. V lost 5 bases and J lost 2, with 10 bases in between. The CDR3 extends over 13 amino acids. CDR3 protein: CASSPKGPYEQYF. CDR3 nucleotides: TGTGCCAGCAGCCCTAAAGGCCCCTACGAGCAGTACTTC.

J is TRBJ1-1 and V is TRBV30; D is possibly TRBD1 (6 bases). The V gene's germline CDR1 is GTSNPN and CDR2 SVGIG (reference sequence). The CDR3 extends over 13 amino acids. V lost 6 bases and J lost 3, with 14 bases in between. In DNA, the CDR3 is TGTGCCTGTCAAACAGGGACGGACACTGAAGCTTTCTTT. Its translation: CACQTGTDTEAFF.